This T cell receptor (beta chain) was retrieved from a study of shared clonotypes between healthy human individuals. Study-wide background: Researchers drew samples from two women and a few men aged 18 to 49. Findings and caveats of the study: The study sampled only blood, and tissue repertoires likely differ.

Germline CDR1 is LNHDA and CDR2 is SQIVND (reference sequence). The CDR3 is 12 amino acids. The germline V and J ends were trimmed by 4 bases and 6 bases, with 8 bases remaining between them. Points on this clone: Its antigen is still unknown.

Sequencing used immunoSEQ multiplex PCR; TCRdb keeps in-frame clones, though not all of them. Here the sample spans over a million clones, around 98% being singletons. The V gene is TRBV19, the J gene TRBJ2-3; a weak D match, TRBD1 (6 bases). The TCR comes from a man aged 30 to 39 in good health. The sample was naive CD4+ T cells sorted from blood. Subset here: CD45RA+ positively selected. This chain's CDR3 is CASSRTADTQYF. CDR3 in DNA: TGTGCCAGTAGTAGGACAGCCGATACGCAGTATTTT.